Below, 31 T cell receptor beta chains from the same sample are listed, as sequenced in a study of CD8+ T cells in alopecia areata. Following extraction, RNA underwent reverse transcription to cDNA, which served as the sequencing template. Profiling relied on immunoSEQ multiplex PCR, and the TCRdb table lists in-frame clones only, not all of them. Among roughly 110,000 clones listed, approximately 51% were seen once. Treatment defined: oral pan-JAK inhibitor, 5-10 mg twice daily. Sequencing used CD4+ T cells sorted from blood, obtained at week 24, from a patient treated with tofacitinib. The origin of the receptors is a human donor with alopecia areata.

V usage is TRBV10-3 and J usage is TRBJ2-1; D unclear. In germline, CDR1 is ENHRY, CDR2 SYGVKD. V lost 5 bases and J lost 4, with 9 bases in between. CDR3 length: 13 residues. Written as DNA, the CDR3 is TGTGCCATCAGTCTCAACCTTTACAATGAGCAGTTCTTC. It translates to CAISLNLYNEQFF.

The CDR3: CASSYWDRGTGELFF. CDR3 bases: TGTGCCAGCAGTTACTGGGACAGGGGCACCGGGGAGCTGTTTTTT. The rearrangement uses TRBV6-5 and TRBJ2-2; 10 nucleotides match TRBD1. The CDR3 totals 15 residues. Trimming cost V 1 base and J 4 bases; bases outside gene matches: 0. The germline V gene has CDR1 MNHEY and CDR2 SVGAGI.

CDR3 bases: TGTGCCAGCAGCTCCTACAGGGTAGATACGCAGTATTTT. As protein: CASSSYRVDTQYF. This chain connects TRBV5-6 to TRBJ2-3, with D maybe TRBD1 (6 bases). The CDR3 length is 13 residues. V was clipped by 3 bases and J by 5 bases, with 10 bases between them. Germline CDR1 reads SGHDT; CDR2 reads YYEEEE.

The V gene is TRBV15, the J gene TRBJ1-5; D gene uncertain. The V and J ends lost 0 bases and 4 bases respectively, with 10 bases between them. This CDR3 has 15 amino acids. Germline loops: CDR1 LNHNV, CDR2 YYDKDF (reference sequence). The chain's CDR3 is CATSRDKGYNQPQHF. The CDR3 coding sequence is TGTGCCACCAGCAGAGATAAGGGATATAATCAGCCCCAGCATTTT.

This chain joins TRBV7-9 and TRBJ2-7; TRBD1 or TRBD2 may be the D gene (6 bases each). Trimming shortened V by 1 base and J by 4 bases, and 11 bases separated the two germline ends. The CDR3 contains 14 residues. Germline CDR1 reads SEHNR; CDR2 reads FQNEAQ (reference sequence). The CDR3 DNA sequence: TGTGCCAGCAGCTTAGGTTCGGGGGCGTACGAGCAGTACTTC. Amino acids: CASSLGSGAYEQYF.

The CDR3 region is CASSQRLRETQYF. CDR3 nucleotide sequence: TGCGCCAGCAGCCAACGACTCCGGGAGACCCAGTACTTC. V usage is TRBV4-3 and J usage is TRBJ2-5; D gene ambiguous. V shed 2 bases and J shed 5 bases, with 9 bases lying between them. CDR1 is LGHNA and CDR2 is YSLEER in the germline V gene. This CDR3 spans 13 amino acids.

The CDR3 DNA sequence: TGTGCCAGCAGGCGGACATTGGTGAGCAATCAGCCCCAGCATTTT. It encodes CASRRTLVSNQPQHF. The chain recombines TRBV2 with TRBJ1-5; TRBD1 is a possible D gene (5 bases). The CDR3 length is 15 residues. Trimming took off 6 bases at V and 1 base at J, with 13 bases between the two ends. Germline V gene sequence: CDR1 SNHLY, CDR2 FYNNEI.

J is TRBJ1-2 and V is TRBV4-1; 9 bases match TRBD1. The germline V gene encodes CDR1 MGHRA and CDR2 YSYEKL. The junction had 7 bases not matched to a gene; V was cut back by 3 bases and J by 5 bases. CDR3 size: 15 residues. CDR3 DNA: TGCGCCAGCAGCCAGGGTCCGGGACAGGGTTATGGCTACACCTTC. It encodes CASSQGPGQGYGYTF.

This chain's CDR3 is CASSQGGVGGYTF. Written as DNA, the CDR3 is TGCGCCAGCAGTCAGGGGGGGGTTGGCGGCTACACCTTC. The chain carries TRBV23-1 and TRBJ1-2, with TRBD1 as a possible D gene (5 bases). TRBV23-1 is identified as an open reading frame with a role that is uncertain. The CDR3 is made up of 13 amino acids. V lost 3 bases to trimming and J lost 8 bases, with 13 bases between them.

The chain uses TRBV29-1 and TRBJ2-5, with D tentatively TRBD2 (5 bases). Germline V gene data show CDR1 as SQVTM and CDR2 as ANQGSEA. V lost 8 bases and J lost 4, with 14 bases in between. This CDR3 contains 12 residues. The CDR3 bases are TGCAGCCTGAGGTCTGGAGGAGAGACCCAGTACTTC. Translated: CSLRSGGETQYF. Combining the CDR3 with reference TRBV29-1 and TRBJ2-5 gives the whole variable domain SAVISQKPSRDICQRGTSLTIQCQVDSQVTMMFWYRQQPGQSLTLIATANQGSEATYESGFVIDKFPISRPNLTFSTLTVSNMSPEDSSIYLCSLRSGGETQYFGPGTRLLVL.

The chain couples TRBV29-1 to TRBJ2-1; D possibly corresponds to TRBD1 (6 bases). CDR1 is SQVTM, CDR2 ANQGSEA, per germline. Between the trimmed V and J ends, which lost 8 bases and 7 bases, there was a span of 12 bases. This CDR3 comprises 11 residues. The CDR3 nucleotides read TGCAGCACCCGACAGGCAAATGAGCAGTTCTTC. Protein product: CSTRQANEQFF.

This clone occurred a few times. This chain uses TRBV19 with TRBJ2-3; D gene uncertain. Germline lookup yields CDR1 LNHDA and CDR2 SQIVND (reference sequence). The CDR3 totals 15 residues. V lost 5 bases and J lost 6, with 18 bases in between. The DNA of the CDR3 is TGTGCCAGTAGTGCTAACTTTCCGACTGGTGATACGCAGTATTTT. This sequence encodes CASSANFPTGDTQYF. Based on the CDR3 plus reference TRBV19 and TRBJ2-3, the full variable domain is DGGITQSPKYLFRKEGQNVTLSCEQNLNHDAMYWYRQDPGQGLRLIYYSQIVNDFQKGDIAEGYSVSREKKESFPLTVTSAQKNPTAFYLCASSANFPTGDTQYFGPGTRLTVL.

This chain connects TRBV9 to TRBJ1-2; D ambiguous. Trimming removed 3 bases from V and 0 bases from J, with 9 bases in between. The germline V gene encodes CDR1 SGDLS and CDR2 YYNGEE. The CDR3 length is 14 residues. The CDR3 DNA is TGTGCCAGCAGCGCCACCACAACTAACTATGGCTACACCTTC. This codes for CASSATTTNYGYTF.

Written as DNA, the CDR3 is TGTGCCAGCAGGCCCGGACAGGGCTCGGACTATGGCTACACCTTC. It codes for CASRPGQGSDYGYTF. This sequence joins TRBV6-6 and TRBJ1-2, with 8 bases lining up with TRBD1. This CDR3 contains 15 residues. Unmatched junction bases numbered 9, after V lost 6 bases and J lost 3 bases. CDR1 is MNHNY, CDR2 SVGAGI, per germline (reference sequence).

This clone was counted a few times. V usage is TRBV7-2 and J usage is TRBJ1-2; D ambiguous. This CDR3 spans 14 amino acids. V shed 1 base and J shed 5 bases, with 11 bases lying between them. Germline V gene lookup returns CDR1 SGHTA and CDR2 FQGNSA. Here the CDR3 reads CASSLGSQSYGYTF. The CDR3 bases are TGTGCCAGCAGCTTAGGATCTCAGTCATATGGCTACACCTTC.

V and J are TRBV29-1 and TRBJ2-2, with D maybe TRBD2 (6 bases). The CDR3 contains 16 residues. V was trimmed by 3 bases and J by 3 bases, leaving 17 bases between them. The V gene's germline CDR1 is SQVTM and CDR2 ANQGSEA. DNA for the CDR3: TGCAGCGTTGAGACGGAGGGGTTCTTCGACACCGGGGAGCTGTTTTTT. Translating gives CSVETEGFFDTGELFF.

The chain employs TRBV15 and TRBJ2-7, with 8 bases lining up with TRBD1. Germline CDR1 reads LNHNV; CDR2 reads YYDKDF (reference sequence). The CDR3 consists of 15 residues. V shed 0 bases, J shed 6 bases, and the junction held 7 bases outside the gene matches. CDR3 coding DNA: TGTGCCACCAGCAGAGATACCCGAACAGGGGGCGAGCAGTACTTC. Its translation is CATSRDTRTGGEQYF.

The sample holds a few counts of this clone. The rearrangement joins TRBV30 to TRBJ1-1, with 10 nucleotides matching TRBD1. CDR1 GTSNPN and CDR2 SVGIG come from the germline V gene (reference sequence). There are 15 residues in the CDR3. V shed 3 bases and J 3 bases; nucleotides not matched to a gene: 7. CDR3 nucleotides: TGTGCCTGGAGGGGGACAGGGGCCTGGGACACTGAAGCTTTCTTT. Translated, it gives CAWRGTGAWDTEAFF.

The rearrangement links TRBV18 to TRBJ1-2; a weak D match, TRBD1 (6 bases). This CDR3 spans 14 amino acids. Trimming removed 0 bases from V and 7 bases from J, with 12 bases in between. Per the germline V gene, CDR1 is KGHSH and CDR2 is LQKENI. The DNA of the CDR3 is TGTGCCAGCTCACCACCGTCAAACAGGGTTGGCTACACCTTC. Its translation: CASSPPSNRVGYTF.

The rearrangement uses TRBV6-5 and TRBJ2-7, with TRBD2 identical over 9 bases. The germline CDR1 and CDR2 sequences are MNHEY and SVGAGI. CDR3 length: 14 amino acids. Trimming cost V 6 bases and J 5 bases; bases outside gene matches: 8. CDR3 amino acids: CASRPAGGPNEQYF. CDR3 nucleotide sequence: TGTGCCAGCAGGCCCGCGGGGGGGCCGAACGAGCAGTACTTC.

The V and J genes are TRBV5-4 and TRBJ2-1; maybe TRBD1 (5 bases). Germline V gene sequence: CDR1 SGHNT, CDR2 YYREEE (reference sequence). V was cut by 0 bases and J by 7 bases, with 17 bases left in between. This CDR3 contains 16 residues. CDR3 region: CASSLEAARAVNEQFF. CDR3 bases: TGTGCCAGCAGCTTGGAAGCCGCCAGGGCGGTGAATGAGCAGTTCTTC.

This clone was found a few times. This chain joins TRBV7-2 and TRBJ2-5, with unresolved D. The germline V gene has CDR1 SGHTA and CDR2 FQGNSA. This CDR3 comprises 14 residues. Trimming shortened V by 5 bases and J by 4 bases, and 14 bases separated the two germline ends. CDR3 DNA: TGTGCCAGCAGCGACTGGAGTGGGCGAGAGACCCAGTACTTC. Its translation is CASSDWSGRETQYF.

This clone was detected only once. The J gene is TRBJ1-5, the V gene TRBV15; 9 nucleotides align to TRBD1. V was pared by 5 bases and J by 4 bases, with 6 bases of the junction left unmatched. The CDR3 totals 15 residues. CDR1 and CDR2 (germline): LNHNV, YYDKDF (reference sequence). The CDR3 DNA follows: TGTGCCACCAGCCGGGACAGGGCTCGGAATCAGCCCCAGCATTTT. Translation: CATSRDRARNQPQHF.

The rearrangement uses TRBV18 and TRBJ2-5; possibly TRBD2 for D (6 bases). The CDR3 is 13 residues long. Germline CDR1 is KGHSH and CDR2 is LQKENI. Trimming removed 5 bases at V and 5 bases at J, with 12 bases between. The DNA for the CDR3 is TGTGCCAGCTCAGCGGGACGGGATGAGACCCAGTACTTC. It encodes CASSAGRDETQYF.

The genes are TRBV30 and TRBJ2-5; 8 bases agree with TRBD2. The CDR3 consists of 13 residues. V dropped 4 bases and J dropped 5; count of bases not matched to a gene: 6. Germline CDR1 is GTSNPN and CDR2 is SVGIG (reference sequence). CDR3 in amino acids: CAWNMGLEETQYF. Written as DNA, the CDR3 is TGTGCCTGGAACATGGGACTAGAGGAGACCCAGTACTTC. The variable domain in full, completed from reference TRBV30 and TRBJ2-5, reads SQTIHQWPATLVQPVGSPLSLECTVEGTSNPNLYWYRQAAGRGLQLLFYSVGIGQISSEVPQNLSASRPQDRQFILSSKKLLLSDSGFYLCAWNMGLEETQYFGPGTRLLVL.

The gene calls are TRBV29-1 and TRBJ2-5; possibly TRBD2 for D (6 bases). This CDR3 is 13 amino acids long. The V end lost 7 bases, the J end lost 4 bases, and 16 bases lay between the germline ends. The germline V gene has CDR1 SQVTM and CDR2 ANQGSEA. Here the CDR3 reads CSGNRDLTETQYF. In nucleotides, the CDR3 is TGCAGCGGGAACCGGGACTTAACAGAGACCCAGTACTTC.

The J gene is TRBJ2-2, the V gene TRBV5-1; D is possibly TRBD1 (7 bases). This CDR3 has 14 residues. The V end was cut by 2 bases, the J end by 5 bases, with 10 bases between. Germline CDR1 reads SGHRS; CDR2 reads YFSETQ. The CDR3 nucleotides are TGCGCCAGCAGCTTCCAGGGGGGAACCGGGGAGCTGTTTTTT. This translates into CASSFQGGTGELFF.

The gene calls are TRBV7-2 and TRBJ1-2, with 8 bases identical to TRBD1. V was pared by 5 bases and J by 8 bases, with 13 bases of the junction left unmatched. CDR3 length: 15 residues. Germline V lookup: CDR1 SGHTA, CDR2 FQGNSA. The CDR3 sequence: CASSPLDRALKGYTF. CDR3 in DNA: TGTGCCAGCAGCCCCCTGGACAGGGCTTTGAAAGGCTACACCTTC.

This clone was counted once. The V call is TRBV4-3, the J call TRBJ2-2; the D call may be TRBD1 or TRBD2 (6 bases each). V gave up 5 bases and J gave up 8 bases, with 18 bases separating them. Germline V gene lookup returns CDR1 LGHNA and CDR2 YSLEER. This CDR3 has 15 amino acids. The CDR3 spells CASSGRGRSSGELFF. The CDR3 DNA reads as TGCGCCAGCAGCGGTAGGGGGAGGTCCTCTGGGGAGCTGTTTTTT.

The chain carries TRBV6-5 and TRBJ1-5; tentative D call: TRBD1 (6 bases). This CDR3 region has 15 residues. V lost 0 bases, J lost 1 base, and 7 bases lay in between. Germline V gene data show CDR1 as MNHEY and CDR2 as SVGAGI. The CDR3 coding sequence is TGTGCCAGCAGTTACTCGGGACAAAGCAATCAGCCCCAGCATTTT. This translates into CASSYSGQSNQPQHF.

The CDR3 DNA is TGTGCCAGCTCACCGATACAGGGGGCAGGCGACGAGCAGTACTTC. This encodes CASSPIQGAGDEQYF. The chain uses TRBV18 and TRBJ2-7, with 9 nucleotides matching TRBD1. The CDR3 loop spans 15 amino acids. V dropped 3 bases and J dropped 5; count of bases not matched to a gene: 8. Germline V gives CDR1 KGHSH, CDR2 LQKENI.